This T cell receptor (beta chain) was sequenced during a study of early T cells in non-severe SARS-CoV-2 infection. Each CDR3 protein is one row after TCRdb ran MiXCR on the 5' RACE reads. There are roughly 75,000 distinct CDR3 sequences in the sample; 15% to 20% occur only once, and around 2.6% lies in the top ten. The sample comprised whole blood. The TCR comes from an adult who was a healthcare worker with PCR-confirmed SARS-CoV-2 infection or an uninfected control (not recorded which).

The CDR3, as DNA: TGTGCCAGCAGCCCGGAGGGAGCGTACACTGAAGCTTTCTTT. This codes for CASSPEGAYTEAFF. The chain carries TRBV7-9 and TRBJ1-1, with D hard to call. Germline V gene lookup returns CDR1 SEHNR and CDR2 FQNEAQ (reference sequence). CDR3 length equals 14 residues. The germline V and J ends were trimmed by 5 bases and 3 bases, with 13 bases remaining between them.